This passage covers 3 T cell receptor beta chains from one sample sequenced in a study of T cells in tuberculosis. Measured with immunoSEQ multiplex PCR; TCRdb has only the in-frame clones, and not every one. The sample includes some 34,000 clones, 95% to 97% of them seen just once. The sequencing sample was made of PBMCs. The receptors here all came from a donor between 10 and 35 years old with latent tuberculosis or without tuberculosis infection.

The chain joins TRBV7-2 to TRBJ1-4; weak D call: TRBD1 (5 bases). From germline, CDR1 is SGHTA and CDR2 FQGNSA. This CDR3 is 15 amino acids long. V dropped 2 bases and J dropped 7 bases, with 14 bases sitting between them. The CDR3 bases are TGTGCCAGCAGCTTACGCCGCCAGGGTGGTGAAAAACTGTTTTTT. Translating it yields CASSLRRQGGEKLFF. The variable domain in full, completed from reference TRBV7-2 and TRBJ1-4, reads GAGVSQSPSNKVTEKGKDVELRCDPISGHTALYWYRQSLGQGLEFLIYFQGNSAPDKSGLPSDRFSAERTGGSVSTLTIQRTQQEDSAVYLCASSLRRQGGEKLFFGSGTQLSVL.

The chain recombines TRBV9 with TRBJ2-7; 7 positions match TRBD2. Germline-derived CDR1 and CDR2 are SGDLS and YYNGEE. Trimming cost V 0 bases and J 4 bases; bases outside gene matches: 1. This CDR3 has 13 amino acids. CDR3 amino acids: CASSVGEGYEQYF. In DNA, the CDR3 is TGTGCCAGCAGCGTAGGGGAGGGATACGAGCAGTACTTC.

This chain connects TRBV18 to TRBJ2-4; D may be TRBD2 (5 bases). Germline V gives CDR1 KGHSH, CDR2 LQKENI. The CDR3 is made up of 16 amino acids. V gave up 6 bases and J gave up 1 base, with 16 bases separating them. The CDR3 sequence: CASSPQAPGAKNIQYF. CDR3 DNA sequence: TGTGCCAGCTCCCCCCAAGCCCCGGGGGCCAAAAACATTCAGTACTTC.